Presented here are 21 T cell receptor beta chains from one specimen sequenced in a study of cytomegalovirus exposure and HLA in healthy donors. Primers included in the PCR were 60 Vbeta and 13 Jbeta primers. Assay: immunoSEQ multiplex PCR; the TCRdb copy retains only in-frame clones and omits some. The sample carries some 150,000 clones, about 68% recorded once. The sequencing sample was made of PBMCs. The receptors come from a man aged 25 to 40 in good health and CMV-seronegative.

This chain links TRBV7-9 with TRBJ2-2; maybe TRBD2 (6 bases). CDR3 length: 13 residues. Looked up from germline, CDR1 is SEHNR and CDR2 is FQNEAQ (reference sequence). V was trimmed by 7 bases and J by 5 bases, leaving 11 bases between them. CDR3 nucleotides: TGTGCCAGCATATTTGGGACTACCGGGGAGCTGTTTTTT. This encodes CASIFGTTGELFF.

This rearrangement joins TRBV19 to TRBJ2-7; 7 nucleotides align to TRBD1. Germline V gene sequence: CDR1 LNHDA, CDR2 SQIVND (reference sequence). V lost 5 bases and J lost 2; bases outside the gene matches: 9. The CDR3 covers 15 residues. The CDR3, as DNA: TGTGCCAGTAGTCCTACCGGGACAGCCACCTACGAGCAGTACTTC. Encoded protein: CASSPTGTATYEQYF.

The chain combines TRBV5-4 with TRBJ2-7; 15 bases agree with TRBD2. Germline assignment: CDR1 SGHNT and CDR2 YYREEE (reference sequence). Losses at the gene ends were 0 bases for V and 2 bases for J; bases not matched to a gene: 12. The CDR3 consists of 20 residues. The CDR3 region is CASSLDGSGTSGGTPYEQYF. The DNA of the CDR3 is TGTGCCAGCAGCTTGGACGGATCCGGGACTAGCGGGGGGACCCCCTACGAGCAGTACTTC. The whole variable domain, remainder taken from reference TRBV5-4 and TRBJ2-7, is ETGVTQSPTHLIKTRGQQVTLRCSSQSGHNTVSWYQQALGQGPQFIFQYYREEENGRGNFPPRFSGLQFPNYSSELNVNALELDDSALYLCASSLDGSGTSGGTPYEQYFGPGTRLTVT.

CDR3 nucleotides: TGTGCCAGCAGCGAAGGGACAGGGAATGGCTACACCTTC. This gives the protein CASSEGTGNGYTF. The genes are TRBV7-2 and TRBJ1-2, with TRBD1 identical over 9 bases. CDR3 length: 13 amino acids. V shed 5 bases, J shed 6 bases, and the junction held 4 bases outside the gene matches. CDR1 and CDR2 (germline): SGHTA, FQGNSA.

J is TRBJ1-1 and V is TRBV7-9, with unresolved D. V lost 3 bases, J lost 4 bases, and 9 bases lay in between. The V gene's germline CDR1 is SEHNR and CDR2 FQNEAQ (reference sequence). The CDR3 is 13 residues long. The CDR3 DNA reads TGTGCCAGCAGCTTTCCGGGGAGCACTGAAGCTTTCTTT. Its translation is CASSFPGSTEAFF.

This clone has only a few counts. V is TRBV13 and J is TRBJ2-1, with TRBD2 matching over 11 bases. CDR3 length: 15 amino acids. Germline CDR1 reads PRHDT; CDR2 reads FYEKMQ (reference sequence). V lost 5 bases to trimming and J lost 4 bases; unmatched junction nucleotides: 4. The CDR3 protein is CASSIAGGLYNEQFF. Written as DNA, the CDR3 is TGTGCCAGCAGCATAGCGGGGGGGTTGTACAATGAGCAGTTCTTC.

V and J are TRBV4-2 and TRBJ2-5; 8 nucleotides line up with TRBD2. Per the germline V gene, CDR1 is LGHNA and CDR2 is YNFKEQ. V trimming: 0 bases; J trimming: 5 bases; junction bases outside the gene matches: 8. This CDR3 is 16 amino acids long. The CDR3 nucleotides are TGTGCCAGCAGCCAAGAGGACGGACTAGCTACCGAGACCCAGTACTTC. Translation gives CASSQEDGLATETQYF.

This chain joins TRBV6-6 and TRBJ2-5; tentatively, D is TRBD2 (7 bases). This CDR3 contains 16 residues. V was cut by 8 bases and J by 0 bases, with 19 bases left in between. The V gene's germline CDR1 is MNHNY and CDR2 SVGAGI (reference sequence). The chain's CDR3 is CASSIGGAVNQETQYF. The CDR3 bases are TGTGCCAGCTCAATAGGGGGGGCCGTCAACCAAGAGACCCAGTACTTC.

This clone was observed once. The chain uses TRBV28 and TRBJ1-2; possibly TRBD1 for D (6 bases). The CDR3 has 16 amino acids. Germline assignment: CDR1 MDHEN and CDR2 SYDVKM. V was cut by 6 bases and J by 4 bases, with 21 bases left in between. CDR3 DNA: TGTGCCAGCAGCCTTTTGGGCAAGACAGGTTCCTATGGCTACACCTTC. It is translated as CASSLLGKTGSYGYTF.

In its sample, this clone was seen once. The rearrangement joins TRBV5-1 to TRBJ2-5; 14 bases agree with TRBD2. The germline CDR1 and CDR2 sequences are SGHRS and YFSETQ. With 5 bases clipped from V and 1 base from J, the junction kept 4 bases outside the gene matches. The CDR3 spans 16 residues. CDR3 sequence: CASREGLAGGQETQYF. For the CDR3, the DNA is TGCGCCAGCAGGGAAGGACTAGCGGGGGGCCAAGAGACCCAGTACTTC.

The rearrangement uses TRBV18 and TRBJ2-2; D gene ambiguous. V lost 0 bases, J lost 6 bases, and 8 bases lay in between. The CDR3 has 14 residues. CDR1 is KGHSH, CDR2 LQKENI, per germline. The CDR3 sequence is CASSPPSVPGELFF. In nucleotides, the CDR3 is TGTGCCAGCTCACCACCCTCAGTACCCGGGGAGCTGTTTTTT. Full variable domain (outside the CDR3, taken from reference TRBV18 and TRBJ2-2): NAGVMQNPRHLVRRRGQEARLRCSPMKGHSHVYWYRQLPEEGLKFMVYLQKENIIDESGMPKERFSAEFPKEGPSILRIQQVVRGDSAAYFCASSPPSVPGELFFGEGSRLTVL.

This clone has a handful of counts. The CDR3 loop is CASSLSTDAWETQYF. CDR3 in DNA: TGCGCCAGCAGTTTGTCGACAGACGCCTGGGAGACCCAGTACTTC. V gene TRBV5-1 combines with J gene TRBJ2-5, with D possibly TRBD1 on 5 matching bases. The V and J ends lost 5 bases and 5 bases respectively, with 19 bases between them. Germline V lookup: CDR1 SGHRS, CDR2 YFSETQ. This CDR3 has 15 amino acids.

The CDR3 sequence: CASSSGTSGRSSYNEQFF. The CDR3 DNA sequence: TGTGCCAGCAGTAGCGGGACTAGCGGTCGAAGCTCCTACAATGAGCAGTTCTTC. The chain combines TRBV9 with TRBJ2-1; 11 nucleotides agree with TRBD2. V was clipped by 5 bases and J by 0 bases; unmatched bases: 10. The length of the CDR3 is 18 residues. In germline, CDR1 is SGDLS, CDR2 YYNGEE.

This clone was detected only a few times. CDR3 sequence reads: CASSPSGGAPNEQFF. In nucleotides, the CDR3 is TGTGCCAGCAGTCCTAGCGGGGGGGCGCCCAATGAGCAGTTCTTC. The chain recombines TRBV28 with TRBJ2-1; 12 bases line up with TRBD2. After removal of 5 bases from V and 6 bases from J, the junction contained 5 bases not matched to a gene. CDR3 length: 15 amino acids. Germline values: CDR1 MDHEN, CDR2 SYDVKM.

The V gene is TRBV2, the J gene TRBJ2-3; no clear D. The germline gives CDR1 SNHLY, CDR2 FYNNEI. The V and J ends lost 7 bases and 3 bases respectively, with 14 bases between them. The CDR3 extends over 14 amino acids. This chain's CDR3 is CASNRFGSTDTQYF. CDR3 DNA sequence: TGTGCCAGCAATAGGTTCGGGTCAACAGATACGCAGTATTTT.

The chain combines TRBV29-1 with TRBJ2-1; D is undetermined. This CDR3 spans 12 amino acids. V was clipped by 7 bases and J by 5 bases, with 12 bases between them. Per germline, CDR1 SQVTM and CDR2 ANQGSEA. CDR3: CSAPLRNNEQFF. As DNA, the CDR3 is TGCAGCGCCCCCCTCAGAAACAATGAGCAGTTCTTC.

This clone appeared a single time. One end of the junction is discordant with germline, which a read error may explain. This sequence joins TRBV7-7 and TRBJ2-3; 7 bases are a match to TRBD2. Looked up from germline, CDR1 is SSHAT and CDR2 is FNYEAQ (reference sequence). This CDR3 is built from 16 residues. The CDR3 DNA reads TGTGCTAGCAGCCCCCTAGCGGCGGGCCTTGCAGATACGCAGTATTTT. It codes for CASSPLAAGLADTQYF.

This chain uses TRBV11-3 with TRBJ1-2; 7 bases map to TRBD1. V lost 7 bases to trimming and J lost 7 bases; unmatched junction nucleotides: 18. Germline V gene sequence: CDR1 SGHNT, CDR2 YENEEA. The CDR3 is 16 amino acids. CDR3: CASTSLLRDRVCGYTF. CDR3 bases: TGTGCCAGCACCTCCCTCCTCCGGGACAGAGTATGTGGCTACACCTTC. The variable domain in full, completed from reference TRBV11-3 and TRBJ1-2, reads EAGVVQSPRYKIIEKKQPVAFWCNPISGHNTLYWYLQNLGQGPELLIRYENEEAVDDSQLPKDRFSAERLKGVDSTLKIQPAELGDSAVYLCASTSLLRDRVCGYTFGSGTRLTVV.

The genes are TRBV14 and TRBJ2-5, with 7 bases fitting TRBD2. CDR1 and CDR2 (germline): SGHDN, FVKESK. The CDR3 consists of 12 residues. With 5 bases clipped from V and 10 bases from J, the junction kept 7 bases outside the gene matches. DNA of the CDR3: TGTGCCAGCAGCTTCGGTGGGGGGGACCAGTACTTC. Protein sequence: CASSFGGGDQYF.

V and J are TRBV6-5 and TRBJ2-7; 8 nucleotides line up with TRBD1. Trimming cost V 2 bases and J 11 bases; bases outside gene matches: 11. This CDR3 comprises 14 residues. CDR1 and CDR2 from the germline V gene are MNHEY and SVGAGI. The CDR3 reads CASSYLGQGPVEYF. The DNA of the CDR3 is TGTGCCAGCAGTTACCTTGGACAGGGCCCCGTTGAGTACTTC.

This chain links TRBV27 with TRBJ2-7; 7 bases are shared with TRBD2. Losses at the gene ends were 2 bases for V and 7 bases for J; bases not matched to a gene: 8. CDR1 and CDR2 from the germline V gene are MNHEY and SMNVEV (reference sequence). This CDR3 is built from 14 residues. CDR3 residues: CASSLAGDEREQYF. The CDR3 coding sequence is TGTGCCAGCAGTTTAGCGGGGGACGAGAGGGAGCAGTACTTC.